This T cell receptor (beta chain) derives from a study of blood T cells in healthy people across ages. The use of a sample-barcoded 5' primer and a J-beta primer mix characterized a second PCR of about 7 to 12 cycles. No fewer than 3 million CDR3-containing paired-end reads came from each sample. MiXCR, applied by TCRdb to the 5' RACE reads, yields one record per CDR3 protein. The top ten clones hold just over 4% of a sample with around 1,600,000 distinct CDR3 sequences, 42% of them seen once. This CDR3 contains 12 residues. The TCR comes from a woman aged 18-29 years in good health. What was sequenced was blood. The chain recombines TRBV21-1 with TRBJ1-2. TRBV21-1 corresponds to a pseudogene. CDR3: CASSKGRDGYTF. In DNA, the CDR3 is TGTGCCAGCAGCAAAGGTCGGGATGGCTACACCTTC.